One and the same sample provided the 26 T cell receptor beta chains below, sequenced in a study of CD8+CD57+ T cells in acquired aplastic anemia. Sequenced patients had shown CD8+CD57+ cell expansion by flow cytometry. The study profiled TCR beta VDJ and CDR3 using genomic DNA as template. TCRdb re-analysed the reads in MiXCR, keeping a single row per CDR3 protein. The table records approximately 300,000 distinct CDR3 sequences, 50% to 65% of them present only once. Sample: sorted CD4+, CD8+, or CD8+CD57+ T cells (not recorded which) from PBMCs. The receptors come from a human donor with aplastic anemia.

The gene calls are TRBV7-2 and TRBJ2-5, with TRBD1 matching 7 bases. V lost 5 bases, J lost 4 bases, and 7 bases stayed unmatched. Germline V gene lookup returns CDR1 SGHTA and CDR2 FQGNSA. This CDR3 contains 14 residues. The CDR3 bases are TGTGCCAGCAGCAGCGGACAGGTCCGAGAGACCCAGTACTTC. It codes for CASSSGQVRETQYF.

This clonotype was counted ten times or more. This chain links TRBV7-6 with TRBJ2-2; no clear D gene. V gave up 2 bases and J gave up 4 bases, with 11 bases separating them. The CDR3 totals 15 residues. Germline CDR1 is SGHVS and CDR2 is FNYEAQ. The CDR3 reads CASSLKGSGTGELFF. The CDR3 DNA sequence: TGTGCCAGCAGCTTAAAGGGTTCGGGCACCGGGGAGCTGTTTTTT.

The genes are TRBV7-3 and TRBJ1-6, with 9 bases lining up with TRBD1. The V gene end was trimmed by 0 bases and the J gene end by 5 bases; junction bases not matched to a gene: 11. The CDR3 spans 19 residues. Germline CDR1 reads SGHTA; CDR2 reads FQGTGA. CDR3 sequence reads: CASSLTGQGGGPDNSPLHF. In DNA form, the CDR3 reads TGTGCCAGCAGCTTAACGGGACAGGGAGGAGGCCCGGATAATTCACCCCTCCACTTT.

This clonotype was detected many times. The rearrangement joins TRBV18 to TRBJ1-5, with D perhaps TRBD1 (5 bases). In germline, CDR1 is KGHSH, CDR2 LQKENI. V dropped 3 bases and J dropped 4 bases, with 7 bases sitting between them. The CDR3 consists of 13 residues. This chain's CDR3 is CASSPGVNQPQHF. CDR3 DNA sequence: TGTGCCAGCTCACCGGGGGTAAATCAGCCCCAGCATTTT.

Many counts were recorded for this clonotype. The chain recombines TRBV20-1 with TRBJ1-2, with unresolved D. V shed 3 bases and J shed 8 bases, with 13 bases lying between them. The CDR3 runs to 12 residues. Germline CDR1 and CDR2: DFQATT and SNEGSKA (reference sequence). The CDR3 loop reads CSARGRAPGYTF. The CDR3 DNA is TGCAGTGCTAGGGGTCGGGCGCCGGGCTACACCTTC.

The chain uses TRBV29-1 and TRBJ1-2; D is uncertain. CDR1 is SQVTM and CDR2 is ANQGSEA in the germline V gene. This CDR3 is built from 12 residues. Trimming took off 5 bases at V and 2 bases at J, with 9 bases between the two ends. CDR3 DNA: TGCAGCGTTCTAGAACAGAACTATGGCTACACCTTC. Protein: CSVLEQNYGYTF.

This clonotype was seen at least ten times. The CDR3 sequence is CASSESVWLGGGSYEQYF. Written as DNA, the CDR3 is TGCGCCAGCAGTGAGTCGGTGTGGCTCGGCGGTGGCTCCTACGAGCAGTACTTC. V usage is TRBV10-1 and J usage is TRBJ2-7, with no clear D. Between the trimmed V and J ends, which lost 0 bases and 0 bases, there was a span of 18 bases. The CDR3 length is 18 residues. Per the germline V gene, CDR1 is WNHNN and CDR2 is SYGVQD (reference sequence).

This clonotype appeared many times. The DNA of the CDR3 is TGTGCCTCCAGTTCGTTAGTTGGGGGACTTGCTCGCGGGGGGGCCTTCGATACGCAGTATTTT. Its translation: CASSSLVGGLARGGAFDTQYF. V is TRBV19 and J is TRBJ2-3; 9 bases line up with TRBD2. From germline, CDR1 is LNHDA and CDR2 SQIVND (reference sequence). V shed 11 bases, J shed 6 bases, and the junction held 33 bases outside the gene matches. This CDR3 has 21 amino acids.

The gene calls are TRBV12-3 or TRBV12-4 and TRBJ2-3; D remains ambiguous. Deletions cut 2 bases from V and 7 bases from J, with 10 bases between. This CDR3 has 13 amino acids. The CDR3 bases are TGTGCCAGCAGTTTAAACAGTCTGTATACGCAGTATTTT. Translated, it gives CASSLNSLYTQYF.

This clonotype was counted many times. V gene TRBV4-1 combines with J gene TRBJ1-1, with 8 bases that match TRBD1. The CDR3 totals 16 residues. Germline trimming cut 1 base from V and 0 bases from J; bases unmatched to any gene: 4. From germline, CDR1 is MGHRA and CDR2 YSYEKL. The DNA of the CDR3 is TGCGCCAGCAGCCAAGCTGTGGGACAGGTGAACACTGAAGCTTTCTTT. Amino acid sequence: CASSQAVGQVNTEAFF.

The gene calls are TRBV2 and TRBJ2-2; the match to TRBD1 covers 7 bases. Germline CDR1 and CDR2: SNHLY and FYNNEI. J was trimmed by 5 bases and V by 7 bases; bases with no gene match: 10. This CDR3 has 15 amino acids. CDR3 protein: CASTGDRVGTGELFF. As DNA, the CDR3 is TGTGCCAGCACCGGCGACAGGGTCGGGACCGGGGAGCTGTTTTTT.

This rearrangement joins TRBV7-8 to TRBJ1-2; 8 positions agree with TRBD1. With V trimmed by 6 bases and J by 7 bases, 16 bases remained unmatched. Germline CDR1 reads SGHVS; CDR2 reads FQNEAQ. The CDR3 sequence is 16 residues long. CDR3 protein: CASRLGQASGSGGYTF. CDR3 bases: TGTGCCAGCAGATTGGGACAGGCCTCAGGGTCGGGTGGCTACACCTTC.

In its sample, this clonotype was seen once. J is TRBJ1-2 and V is TRBV20-1, with a tentative D call TRBD1 (5 bases). CDR1 DFQATT and CDR2 SNEGSKA come from the germline V gene (reference sequence). Trimming took 5 bases from V and 5 from J, leaving 24 bases between them. The CDR3 extends over 16 amino acids. The CDR3: CSAPQGGPQHSYGYTF. CDR3 nucleotide sequence: TGCAGTGCTCCCCAGGGAGGGCCACAACATTCTTATGGCTACACCTTC.

The genes are TRBV9 and TRBJ1-1; unclear D gene. Looked up from germline, CDR1 is SGDLS and CDR2 is YYNGEE. The CDR3 consists of 14 residues. Trimming left V 3 bases short and J 3 bases short, with 12 bases between. CDR3 in DNA: TGTGCCAGCAGCGCCTTTCCGGCGGACACTGAAGCTTTCTTT. Translated: CASSAFPADTEAFF.

This clonotype was recorded many times. The gene calls are TRBV20-1 and TRBJ2-7, with TRBD1 matching 10 bases. The CDR3 has 13 amino acids. The ends lost 6 bases at V and 2 bases at J; junction bases unmatched: 4. CDR1 and CDR2 (germline): DFQATT, SNEGSKA (reference sequence). CDR3 in amino acids: CSAGQGRTYEQYF. The CDR3 nucleotides are TGCAGTGCGGGACAGGGGCGAACCTACGAGCAGTACTTC.

The chain joins TRBV25-1 to TRBJ2-3, with D unresolved. This CDR3 has 11 amino acids. Germline V gene data show CDR1 as MGHDK and CDR2 as SYGVNS. Trimming stripped 5 bases from V and 7 bases from J, with 7 bases between. The CDR3 is CASSIGNTQYF. CDR3 nucleotide sequence: TGTGCCAGCAGTATCGGCAATACGCAGTATTTT. Combining the CDR3 with reference TRBV25-1 and TRBJ2-3 gives the whole variable domain EADIYQTPRYLVIGTGKKITLECSQTMGHDKMYWYQQDPGMELHLIHYSYGVNSTEKGDLSSESTVSRIRTEHFPLTLESARPSHTSQYLCASSIGNTQYFGPGTRLTVL.

This clonotype is a singleton in its sample. This may come from a read error, since a much larger clone is one base off. J is TRBJ2-1 and V is TRBV6-5, with no clear D. This CDR3 has 15 residues. V was pared by 5 bases and J by 9 bases, with 20 bases between. Germline-derived CDR1 and CDR2 are MNHEY and SVGAGI. CDR3 nucleotide sequence: TGTGCCAGCAGTACCGGAACCCCCCGAAGAGGTGAGCAGTTCTTC. Translation gives CASSTGTPRRGEQFF.

The chain joins TRBV20-1 to TRBJ2-2; TRBD1 matches at 8 bases. V lost 1 base to trimming and J lost 9 bases; unmatched junction nucleotides: 4. This CDR3 is built from 13 residues. Germline V gene sequence: CDR1 DFQATT, CDR2 SNEGSKA (reference sequence). CDR3 sequence reads: CSARGTGRRELFF. The CDR3 DNA sequence: TGCAGTGCTAGAGGGACAGGGAGGAGGGAGCTGTTTTTT.

In its sample, this clonotype was seen many times. The chain recombines TRBV6-5 with TRBJ1-5; 10 nucleotides match TRBD1. V lost 6 bases, J lost 6 bases, and 8 bases stayed unmatched. The CDR3 covers 15 residues. The germline CDR1 and CDR2 sequences are MNHEY and SVGAGI. The chain's CDR3 is CASRQTGTGAQPQHF. DNA of the CDR3: TGTGCCAGCAGGCAGACCGGGACAGGGGCTCAGCCCCAGCATTTT.

The V and J genes are TRBV10-1 and TRBJ2-3; 7 nucleotides agree with TRBD2. The CDR3 is made up of 14 amino acids. V lost 6 bases to trimming and J lost 2 bases; unmatched junction nucleotides: 5. From germline, CDR1 is WNHNN and CDR2 SYGVQD (reference sequence). The CDR3 bases are TGCGCCAGCAGACCAAGCGGGGCCACAGATACGCAGTATTTT. This codes for CASRPSGATDTQYF.

This clonotype was picked up many times. The gene calls are TRBV14 and TRBJ2-3; D ambiguous. CDR3 length: 14 residues. V was pared by 2 bases and J by 2 bases, with 8 bases between. Germline V gene sequence: CDR1 SGHDN, CDR2 FVKESK. CDR3 DNA: TGTGCCAGCAGCCAACTATCTCCCACAGATACGCAGTATTTT. This gives the protein CASSQLSPTDTQYF. Full variable domain (missing parts from reference TRBV14 and TRBJ2-3): EAGVTQFPSHSVIEKGQTVTLRCDPISGHDNLYWYRRVMGKEIKFLLHFVKESKQDESGMPNNRFLAERTGGTYSTLKVQPAELEDSGVYFCASSQLSPTDTQYFGPGTRLTVL.

Concerning this clonotype itself: The CDR3 ends on some other residue instead of the conserved phenylalanine or tryptophan, so this is likely a read error. V gene TRBV7-9 combines with J gene TRBJ1-1; 8 bases map to TRBD1. The trim removed 4 bases at V and 4 bases at J, leaving 5 bases unmatched. The CDR3 spans 14 residues. Germline V gene data show CDR1 as SEHNR and CDR2 as FQNEAQ (reference sequence). CDR3 residues: CASSSTGASTEAFS. The CDR3 region has the DNA TGTGCCAGCAGCTCGACAGGGGCGAGCACTGAAGCTTTCTCC.

J is TRBJ2-2 and V is TRBV7-2; 8 bases agree with TRBD2. The ends lost 2 bases at V and 4 bases at J; junction bases unmatched: 3. The CDR3 loop spans 15 amino acids. The germline CDR1 and CDR2 sequences are SGHTA and FQGNSA. The CDR3 DNA follows: TGTGCCAGCAGCTTATTCGGGAGGGGCACCGGGGAGCTGTTTTTT. Amino acid sequence: CASSLFGRGTGELFF.

This clonotype occurred many times. This sequence joins TRBV11-2 and TRBJ2-2, with D unresolved. Per germline, CDR1 SGHAT and CDR2 FQNNGV. The V and J ends lost 3 bases and 1 base respectively, with 6 bases between them. CDR3 length equals 14 residues. The CDR3 DNA reads as TGTGCCAGCAGCTTGGAAATGAACACCGGGGAGCTGTTTTTT. As protein: CASSLEMNTGELFF.

This clonotype was counted at least ten times. V is TRBV5-1 and J is TRBJ2-3; the match to TRBD1 covers 9 bases. Germline trimming cut 4 bases from V and 6 bases from J; bases unmatched to any gene: 12. The CDR3 extends over 16 amino acids. Germline CDR1 SGHRS, CDR2 YFSETQ. The CDR3 nucleotides read TGCGCCAGCAGCAACTCCGGGACAGGGAGTCTGGATACGCAGTATTTT. Translated: CASSNSGTGSLDTQYF.

Ten or more counts support this clonotype. The V gene is TRBV25-1, the J gene TRBJ2-5; D gene ambiguous. V lost 2 bases and J lost 4, with 11 bases in between. The CDR3 length is 14 residues. Germline V gene sequence: CDR1 MGHDK, CDR2 SYGVNS. This chain's CDR3 is CASSESLSVETQYF. The CDR3 nucleotides read TGTGCCAGCAGTGAAAGCCTAAGTGTAGAGACCCAGTACTTC.